This is a list of T cell receptor beta chains from one sample in a study of shared clonotypes between healthy human individuals. This table comes from immunoSEQ multiplex PCR, and its TCRdb copy is limited to in-frame clones, with some not included. The sample holds about 2 million clones, roughly 94% seen once. Sequences were obtained from naive CD4+ T cells sorted from blood. These receptor sequences come from a man aged 18 to 30 in good health. Both conserved end residues are part of each CDR3. The order of the fields is CDR3 length, J gene, V gene, clone size, D gene, CDR3 protein, CDR3 DNA. A D gene is named only where the DNA matches it firmly. Size values are once, few and many counts, or a class for expanded clones, and some rows have none.

CDR3 length: 13
J gene: TRBJ1-2
V gene: TRBV9
clone size: -
D gene: -
CDR3 protein: CASSVAGLDGYTF
CDR3 DNA: TGTGCCAGCAGCGTCGCAGGCTTAGATGGCTACACCTTC

CDR3 length: 13
J gene: TRBJ1-5
V gene: TRBV7-9
clone size: -
D gene: -
CDR3 protein: CASSLNSGQPQHF
CDR3 DNA: TGTGCCAGCAGCTTAAATAGCGGCCAGCCCCAGCATTTT

CDR3 length: 13
J gene: TRBJ1-5
V gene: TRBV30
clone size: -
D gene: -
CDR3 protein: CAWSGGPNQPQHF
CDR3 DNA: TGTGCCTGGAGTGGAGGACCAAATCAGCCCCAGCATTTT

CDR3 length: 12
J gene: TRBJ1-1
V gene: TRBV2
clone size: -
D gene: -
CDR3 protein: CASRLIYTEAFF
CDR3 DNA: TGTGCCAGCAGACTGATATACACTGAAGCTTTCTTT

CDR3 length: 13
J gene: TRBJ2-1
V gene: TRBV5-1
clone size: -
D gene: -
CDR3 protein: CASSPYPGNEQFF
CDR3 DNA: TGCGCCAGCAGCCCGTACCCCGGGAATGAGCAGTTCTTC

CDR3 length: 13
J gene: TRBJ2-3
V gene: TRBV10-3
clone size: -
D gene: -
CDR3 protein: CAIAGGLGSTQYF
CDR3 DNA: TGTGCCATCGCCGGGGGGCTTGGTAGTACGCAGTATTTT

CDR3 length: 17
J gene: TRBJ2-3
V gene: TRBV27
clone size: -
D gene: TRBD2
CDR3 protein: CASSLSWGGRSTDTQYF
CDR3 DNA: TGTGCCAGCAGTTTATCGTGGGGGGGACGAAGCACAGATACGCAGTATTTT

CDR3 length: 14
J gene: TRBJ1-5
V gene: TRBV4-3
clone size: -
D gene: -
CDR3 protein: CASSPGGSNQPQHF
CDR3 DNA: TGCGCCAGCAGCCCCGGGGGATCCAATCAGCCCCAGCATTTT

CDR3 length: 16
J gene: TRBJ2-7
V gene: TRBV6-5
clone size: few
D gene: TRBD2
CDR3 protein: CASSYTSISGNYEQYF
CDR3 DNA: TGTGCCAGCAGTTACACGTCTATTAGCGGGAACTACGAGCAGTACTTC

CDR3 length: 15
J gene: TRBJ1-5
V gene: TRBV6-1
clone size: -
D gene: -
CDR3 protein: CASSEVGVTDQPQHF
CDR3 DNA: TGTGCCAGCAGTGAAGTAGGGGTGACGGACCAGCCCCAGCATTTT

CDR3 length: 15
J gene: TRBJ1-5
V gene: TRBV28
clone size: -
D gene: -
CDR3 protein: CASSSPLQGNQPQHF
CDR3 DNA: TGTGCCAGCAGTTCCCCACTCCAGGGCAATCAGCCCCAGCATTTT

CDR3 length: 15
J gene: TRBJ2-1
V gene: TRBV12-5
clone size: -
D gene: -
CDR3 protein: CASGLGPISANEQFF
CDR3 DNA: TGTGCTAGTGGTTTGGGTCCGATTTCGGCCAATGAGCAGTTCTTC

CDR3 length: 15
J gene: TRBJ1-2
V gene: TRBV5-4
clone size: -
D gene: -
CDR3 protein: CASSLRGLQVYGYTF
CDR3 DNA: TGTGCCAGCAGCTTGAGGGGGTTGCAAGTCTATGGCTACACCTTC

CDR3 length: 15
J gene: TRBJ2-7
V gene: TRBV28
clone size: -
D gene: TRBD1
CDR3 protein: CASRPPGTGVYEQYF
CDR3 DNA: TGTGCCAGCAGACCCCCCGGGACAGGGGTCTACGAGCAGTACTTC

CDR3 length: 14
J gene: TRBJ2-2
V gene: TRBV7-1
clone size: -
D gene: -
CDR3 protein: CASTPFEGSGELFF
CDR3 DNA: TGTGCCAGCACCCCCTTTGAGGGGTCCGGGGAGCTGTTTTTT

CDR3 length: 18
J gene: TRBJ2-2
V gene: TRBV9
clone size: -
D gene: TRBD2
CDR3 protein: CASSSQGGWLADTGELFF
CDR3 DNA: TGTGCCAGCAGCTCCCAGGGAGGTTGGCTAGCGGACACCGGGGAGCTGTTTTTT

CDR3 length: 12
J gene: TRBJ2-3
V gene: TRBV18
clone size: -
D gene: TRBD1
CDR3 protein: CASSDRADTQYF
CDR3 DNA: TGTGCCAGCTCGGACAGGGCAGATACGCAGTATTTT

CDR3 length: 14
J gene: TRBJ1-1
V gene: TRBV28
clone size: once
D gene: -
CDR3 protein: CASSLFRMGMGAFF
CDR3 DNA: TGTGCCAGCAGTTTATTTCGCATGGGTATGGGAGCTTTCTTT

CDR3 length: 15
J gene: TRBJ2-2
V gene: TRBV2
clone size: -
D gene: -
CDR3 protein: CASSDVMLTTGELFF
CDR3 DNA: TGTGCCAGCAGTGATGTGATGCTAACTACCGGGGAGCTGTTTTTT

CDR3 length: 16
J gene: TRBJ1-3
V gene: TRBV6-5
clone size: once
D gene: -
CDR3 protein: CASSYSSGRPGNTIYF
CDR3 DNA: TGTGCCAGCAGTTACTCGTCAGGGCGCCCTGGAAACACCATATATTTT

CDR3 length: 14
J gene: TRBJ1-2
V gene: TRBV5-1
clone size: -
D gene: -
CDR3 protein: CASSSGGGSYGYTF
CDR3 DNA: TGCGCCAGCAGCTCCGGAGGGGGGTCCTATGGCTACACCTTC

CDR3 length: 15
J gene: TRBJ1-6
V gene: TRBV7-9
clone size: once
D gene: -
CDR3 protein: CASSLAGGNNSPLHF
CDR3 DNA: TGTGCCAGCAGCTTAGCGGGGGGGAATAATTCACCCCTCCACTTT

CDR3 length: 16
J gene: TRBJ1-2
V gene: TRBV9
clone size: -
D gene: -
CDR3 protein: CASSVQAGQSNYGYTF
CDR3 DNA: TGTGCCAGCAGCGTACAGGCAGGGCAATCTAACTATGGCTACACCTTC

CDR3 length: 14
J gene: TRBJ2-3
V gene: TRBV5-1
clone size: -
D gene: TRBD2
CDR3 protein: CASSLGLAVDTQYF
CDR3 DNA: TGCGCCAGCAGCCTCGGACTAGCGGTAGATACGCAGTATTTT

CDR3 length: 13
J gene: TRBJ1-5
V gene: TRBV19
clone size: -
D gene: TRBD1
CDR3 protein: CASSETGGQPQHF
CDR3 DNA: TGTGCCAGTAGTGAGACAGGGGGTCAGCCCCAGCATTTT

CDR3 length: 15
J gene: TRBJ2-7
V gene: TRBV4-3
clone size: few
D gene: TRBD2
CDR3 protein: CASSQEGGKGNEQYF
CDR3 DNA: TGCGCCAGCAGCCAAGAGGGGGGGAAGGGGAACGAGCAGTACTTC

CDR3 length: 15
J gene: TRBJ2-4
V gene: TRBV7-2
clone size: -
D gene: -
CDR3 protein: CASSLVERAKNIQYF
CDR3 DNA: TGTGCCAGCAGCTTAGTGGAGCGTGCCAAAAACATTCAGTACTTC

CDR3 length: 16
J gene: TRBJ2-2
V gene: TRBV18
clone size: -
D gene: -
CDR3 protein: CASSPPSGGITGELFF
CDR3 DNA: TGTGCCAGCTCACCACCGTCTGGGGGCATTACCGGGGAGCTGTTTTTT

CDR3 length: 16
J gene: TRBJ1-3
V gene: TRBV9
clone size: once
D gene: -
CDR3 protein: CASSVADLVGGNTIYF
CDR3 DNA: TGTGCCAGCAGCGTGGCGGACCTAGTCGGAGGGAACACCATATATTTT

CDR3 length: 15
J gene: TRBJ2-7
V gene: TRBV7-6
clone size: -
D gene: TRBD2
CDR3 protein: CASSLGAGGTDEQYF
CDR3 DNA: TGTGCCAGCAGCTTAGGAGCGGGAGGGACGGACGAGCAGTACTTC

CDR3 length: 13
J gene: TRBJ1-1
V gene: TRBV7-9
clone size: many
D gene: -
CDR3 protein: CASTSYPVTEAFF
CDR3 DNA: TGTGCCAGTACTAGCTACCCGGTCACTGAAGCTTTCTTT

CDR3 length: 17
J gene: TRBJ1-2
V gene: TRBV7-9
clone size: -
D gene: TRBD1
CDR3 protein: CASSRGQGRWTNYGYTF
CDR3 DNA: TGTGCCAGCAGCAGGGGGCAGGGAAGGTGGACTAACTATGGCTACACCTTC

CDR3 length: 13
J gene: TRBJ2-7
V gene: TRBV4-2
clone size: -
D gene: -
CDR3 protein: CASSQDWRREQYF
CDR3 DNA: TGTGCCAGCAGCCAGGACTGGAGGAGGGAGCAGTACTTC

CDR3 length: 14
J gene: TRBJ1-1
V gene: TRBV5-1
clone size: -
D gene: -
CDR3 protein: CASSPSAGNTEAFF
CDR3 DNA: TGCGCCAGCAGCCCCTCGGCCGGGAACACTGAAGCTTTCTTT

CDR3 length: 12
J gene: TRBJ2-2
V gene: TRBV2
clone size: -
D gene: TRBD2
CDR3 protein: CASSLAAGELFF
CDR3 DNA: TGTGCCAGCAGTCTAGCGGCCGGGGAGCTGTTTTTT

CDR3 length: 13
J gene: TRBJ2-5
V gene: TRBV6-1
clone size: -
D gene: -
CDR3 protein: CASSVGGQETQYF
CDR3 DNA: TGTGCCAGCAGTGTAGGGGGTCAAGAGACCCAGTACTTC

CDR3 length: 16
J gene: TRBJ2-2
V gene: TRBV14
clone size: -
D gene: -
CDR3 protein: CASSQVGPGYGGELFF
CDR3 DNA: TGTGCCAGCAGCCAAGTAGGGCCAGGGTACGGCGGGGAGCTGTTTTTT

CDR3 length: 14
J gene: TRBJ2-3
V gene: TRBV10-3
clone size: -
D gene: -
CDR3 protein: CAISGIGGTDTQYF
CDR3 DNA: TGTGCCATCAGTGGAATAGGGGGCACAGATACGCAGTATTTT

CDR3 length: 14
J gene: TRBJ2-5
V gene: TRBV11-2
clone size: once
D gene: TRBD1
CDR3 protein: CASSLGQLQETQYF
CDR3 DNA: TGTGCCAGCAGCTTGGGACAGCTCCAAGAGACCCAGTACTTC

CDR3 length: 15
J gene: TRBJ2-7
V gene: TRBV14
clone size: -
D gene: TRBD1
CDR3 protein: CASSQLTGGHYEQYF
CDR3 DNA: TGTGCCAGCAGCCAGCTGACAGGGGGACACTACGAGCAGTACTTC

CDR3 length: 14
J gene: TRBJ2-5
V gene: TRBV4-1
clone size: -
D gene: -
CDR3 protein: CASSQVRSGETQYF
CDR3 DNA: TGCGCCAGCAGCCAAGTCCGGTCCGGAGAGACCCAGTACTTC

CDR3 length: 13
J gene: TRBJ2-7
V gene: TRBV11-2
clone size: -
D gene: TRBD2
CDR3 protein: CASSSSLAGDRDF
CDR3 DNA: TGTGCCAGCAGCTCATCCCTAGCGGGAGATAGGGACTTC

CDR3 length: 12
J gene: TRBJ1-1
V gene: TRBV29-1
clone size: -
D gene: TRBD1
CDR3 protein: CSVAGQGTEAFF
CDR3 DNA: TGCAGCGTTGCTGGACAGGGGACTGAAGCTTTCTTT

CDR3 length: 14
J gene: TRBJ1-1
V gene: TRBV15
clone size: -
D gene: -
CDR3 protein: CATSRGGMNTEAFF
CDR3 DNA: TGTGCCACCAGCAGGGGGGGGATGAACACTGAAGCTTTCTTT

CDR3 length: 16
J gene: TRBJ2-6
V gene: TRBV28
clone size: -
D gene: -
CDR3 protein: CASSLSRNPGANVLTF
CDR3 DNA: TGTGCCAGCAGTTTATCGAGGAATCCCGGGGCCAACGTCCTGACTTTC

CDR3 length: 13
J gene: TRBJ1-1
V gene: TRBV4-1
clone size: -
D gene: -
CDR3 protein: CASSQVSNTEAFF
CDR3 DNA: TGCGCCAGCAGCCAAGTGTCGAACACTGAAGCTTTCTTT

CDR3 length: 13
J gene: TRBJ1-4
V gene: TRBV10-2
clone size: -
D gene: -
CDR3 protein: CASSLGYNEKLFF
CDR3 DNA: TGCGCCAGCAGTTTGGGATATAATGAAAAACTGTTTTTT

CDR3 length: 14
J gene: TRBJ2-7
V gene: TRBV18
clone size: once
D gene: -
CDR3 protein: CASSPQASWREQYF
CDR3 DNA: TGTGCCAGCTCACCCCAAGCCTCGTGGAGGGAGCAGTACTTC

CDR3 length: 14
J gene: TRBJ2-1
V gene: TRBV10-3
clone size: -
D gene: -
CDR3 protein: CAISDGRTYNEQFF
CDR3 DNA: TGTGCCATCAGCGACGGGCGGACCTACAATGAGCAGTTCTTC

CDR3 length: 13
J gene: TRBJ2-2
V gene: TRBV7-3
clone size: -
D gene: TRBD1
CDR3 protein: CASSATGPGELFF
CDR3 DNA: TGTGCCAGCAGCGCGACAGGGCCCGGGGAGCTGTTTTTT

CDR3 length: 14
J gene: TRBJ1-3
V gene: TRBV15
clone size: -
D gene: -
CDR3 protein: CATNRDNSGNTIYF
CDR3 DNA: TGTGCCACCAACCGAGACAATTCTGGAAACACCATATATTTT

CDR3 length: 17
J gene: TRBJ1-5
V gene: TRBV5-4
clone size: -
D gene: -
CDR3 protein: CASSARARVDGNQPQHF
CDR3 DNA: TGTGCCAGCAGCGCCCGGGCCAGGGTCGATGGCAATCAGCCCCAGCATTTT

CDR3 length: 14
J gene: TRBJ2-7
V gene: TRBV2
clone size: -
D gene: TRBD2
CDR3 protein: CASSEWAGAGEQYF
CDR3 DNA: TGTGCCAGCAGTGAATGGGCGGGAGCGGGGGAGCAGTACTTC